These T cell receptor beta chains were read from a single sample in a study of blood T cell repertoires in COVID-19. Data came from immunoSEQ multiplex PCR; TCRdb stores just in-frame clones and leaves some out. The table includes just over 250,000 clones, approximately 91% detected once. What was sequenced was peripheral blood. The receptors were sampled from a person aged 18 to 35 with COVID-19, enrolled during active disease. Each CDR3 is given with its conserved first and last residue. D genes are given only for firm matches.

d_call j_call v_call cdr3_aa
. TRBJ2-1 TRBV5-5 CASSLTGSNEQFF
. TRBJ2-2 TRBV7-6 CASSLEGSGSTGELFF
. TRBJ1-4 TRBV2 CASSEGSGVPPNEKLFF
TRBD2 TRBJ2-1 TRBV19 CASSPPGAGGRNEQFF
TRBD1 TRBJ2-7 TRBV5-5 CASSLGTGEYEQYF
. TRBJ2-4 TRBV24-1 CATSDTDPTAKNIQYF
TRBD2 TRBJ2-7 TRBV15 CATSRDPVGLGGYEQYF
. TRBJ2-3 TRBV30 CAWSGARGGRDTQYF
TRBD1 TRBJ1-4 TRBV7-8 CASSEQGTNEKLFF
. TRBJ1-5 TRBV19 CASSIVGTLHNQPQHF
. TRBJ1-3 TRBV18 CASSEGNTIYF
TRBD1 TRBJ2-7 TRBV5-1 CASSSGTGSAGSGYEQYF
. TRBJ1-1 TRBV24-1 CATSEAGRNTEAFF
TRBD1 TRBJ2-5 TRBV7-9 CASSAGTGGAETQYF
TRBD2 TRBJ2-7 TRBV27 CASFERLAGPYEQYF
. TRBJ2-7 TRBV11-1 CASTRRGYNEQYF
TRBD1 TRBJ2-7 TRBV5-5 CASSLWDRRSYEQYF
TRBD1 TRBJ2-1 TRBV27 CASIDLLGGAYNEQFF
. TRBJ2-1 TRBV15 CATSRGGLYEQFF
TRBD1 TRBJ1-2 TRBV4-1 CASSTPGQGNGYTF
. TRBJ1-5 TRBV2 CASRESLSNQPQHF
. TRBJ1-5 TRBV13 CASSLGRGSQPQHF
. TRBJ2-2 TRBV5-1 CASSITGHTGELFF
TRBD2 TRBJ2-3 TRBV2 CASTSGRGTDTQYF
. TRBJ1-6 TRBV7-3 CASSARDTGNSPLHF
. TRBJ2-1 TRBV3-1/TRBV3-2 CASSQDRWNEQFF
TRBD2 TRBJ2-7 TRBV6-6 CASSSGLLAYEQYF